This TCR beta chain was identified in a study of T cell changes during pregnancy in multiple sclerosis. CDR1 is LNHNV and CDR2 is YYDKDF in the germline V gene (reference sequence). Trimming cost V 0 bases and J 7 bases; bases outside gene matches: 10. This CDR3 comprises 18 residues. This table comes from immunoSEQ multiplex PCR, and its TCRdb copy is limited to in-frame clones, with some not included. The sample records 32,000 or so clones, roughly nine tenths being singletons. This chain links TRBV15 with TRBJ1-5; 12 nucleotides line up with TRBD1. The receptor was isolated from a female donor with multiple sclerosis, enrolled in a pregnancy study. The material sequenced was CD4+ T cells from peripheral blood mononuclear cells, taken in the second trimester of pregnancy. The CDR3 spells CATSREGWGQGARQPQHF. As DNA, the CDR3 is TGTGCCACCAGCAGAGAGGGGTGGGGACAGGGGGCGCGACAGCCCCAGCATTTT.